This is a list of T cell receptor beta chains from one sample in a study of identifying expanded T cells in peripheral blood. Here immunoSEQ multiplex PCR was the method, and the copy in TCRdb shows in-frame clones only, minus some. Among about 50,000 clones listed, approximately 82% were seen once. The sequenced material came from blood. The receptors come from a person aged 18-70 years in good health. The CDR3 runs from the conserved cysteine through the conserved F or W. The order of the fields is D gene, V gene, clone size, CDR3 length, J gene, CDR3 DNA, CDR3 protein. D genes are given only for firm matches. Only part of the rows carry a size: once, few, many, or a class if the clone is expanded.

TRBD1	TRBV2	NA	14	TRBJ1-5	TGTGCCAGCAGGGTAGGGACAGACAATCAGCCCCAGCATTTT	CASRVGTDNQPQHF
TRBD2	TRBV11-3	NA	16	TRBJ2-1	TGTGCCAGCAGCTCCATAGCGGGACCTTCCTACAATGAGCAGTTCTTC	CASSSIAGPSYNEQFF
NA	TRBV12-5	NA	13	TRBJ1-1	TGTGCTAGTGGTTCCCCCTTAAGGGCTGAAGCTTTCTTT	CASGSPLRAEAFF
TRBD1	TRBV19	NA	15	TRBJ1-2	TGTGCCAGTAGCCCCGCCCGGGACAGGGGCTATGGCTACACCTTC	CASSPARDRGYGYTF
NA	TRBV29-1	NA	12	TRBJ2-1	TGCAGCGTTGACGGGACCGTTAATGAGCAGTTCTTC	CSVDGTVNEQFF
NA	TRBV7-2	NA	16	TRBJ1-3	TGTGCCAGCAGCTTAGTTTCTAGGAGCTCTGGAAACACCATATATTTT	CASSLVSRSSGNTIYF
NA	TRBV7-9	NA	15	TRBJ2-3	TGTGCCAGCAGCCCCTCGGGGGCCCCCACAGATACGCAGTATTTT	CASSPSGAPTDTQYF
NA	TRBV5-1	NA	17	TRBJ2-3	TGCGCCAGCAGCTTATTCTCGATCGGAACTAGCACAGATACGCAGTATTTT	CASSLFSIGTSTDTQYF
NA	TRBV2	NA	14	TRBJ1-5	TGTGCCAGCAGTACCGGGTCTATCAATCAGCCCCAGCATTTT	CASSTGSINQPQHF
NA	TRBV27	NA	15	TRBJ2-7	TGTGCCAGCAGTTCCACAGGGGGGGAGGGCTACGAGCAGTACTTC	CASSSTGGEGYEQYF
TRBD1	TRBV6-9	NA	15	TRBJ2-3	TGTGCCAGCAGTTATGGGACAGGGCTTGGGGATACGCAGTATTTT	CASSYGTGLGDTQYF
TRBD2	TRBV19	NA	17	TRBJ2-3	TGTGCCAGTAGTTTTACTAGCGGGAGTGAGGGCACAGATACGCAGTATTTT	CASSFTSGSEGTDTQYF
NA	TRBV2	NA	15	TRBJ1-6	TGTGCCAGCAGTGAAGGGCAGGCGGGTGGTTCACCCCTCCACTTT	CASSEGQAGGSPLHF
NA	TRBV10-2	NA	12	TRBJ2-7	TGCGCCAGCAGTGACGCTGCCTACGAGCAGTACTTC	CASSDAAYEQYF
TRBD1	TRBV6-6	NA	16	TRBJ1-2	TGTGCCAGCAGAGTAACCGGGACAGGGGGCCTCTATGGCTACACCTTC	CASRVTGTGGLYGYTF
TRBD1	TRBV29-1	NA	14	TRBJ2-2	TGCAGCGTTGACGAGGACAGGAGAACCGGGGAGCTGTTTTTT	CSVDEDRRTGELFF
NA	TRBV5-4	NA	16	TRBJ2-7	TGTGCCAGCAGCTGGGGTGGGGCGGGACGTAATGTCGAGCAGTACTTC	CASSWGGAGRNVEQYF
NA	TRBV5-1	NA	19	TRBJ1-4	TGCGCCAGCAGCTACCTGCCTGGTGGGTCGGGGCCTCTTAATGAAAAACTGTTTTTT	CASSYLPGGSGPLNEKLFF
TRBD2	TRBV11-2	NA	15	TRBJ2-1	TGTGCCAGCAGCTTAGCGGGAGGAAACTACAATGAGCAGTTCTTC	CASSLAGGNYNEQFF
NA	TRBV19	NA	16	TRBJ1-3	TGTGCCAGTCCGAAGAGGAGCGTTTTGGCTGGAAACACCATATATTTT	CASPKRSVLAGNTIYF
NA	TRBV5-5	NA	13	TRBJ2-5	TGTGCCAGCATTCTAGCGCTCCAAGAGACCCAGTACTTC	CASILALQETQYF
TRBD1	TRBV7-6	NA	15	TRBJ2-1	TGTGCCAGCAGCTTAATGCCCAGGGGGCAGGGTGAGCAGTTCTTC	CASSLMPRGQGEQFF
NA	TRBV9	few	14	TRBJ1-6	TGTGCCAGCAGCGGCCGACAGCATAATTCACCCCTCCACTTT	CASSGRQHNSPLHF
NA	TRBV7-9	NA	16	TRBJ2-1	TGTGCCAGCAGTCCCTTAGGGGGAGGTGGTAGCAATGAGCAGTTCTTC	CASSPLGGGGSNEQFF
TRBD1	TRBV4-3	NA	17	TRBJ2-5	TGCGCCAGCAGCCAAGGTCCGGGGGGACAGGGAAAAGAGACCCAGTACTTC	CASSQGPGGQGKETQYF
NA	TRBV4-1	NA	15	TRBJ2-1	TGCGCCAGCAGCCATGGACTCCGCTCCTACAATGAGCAGTTCTTC	CASSHGLRSYNEQFF
TRBD1	TRBV30	NA	14	TRBJ2-3	TGTGCCTGGAGTTTCGGGGCGACAGGGGATACGCAGTATTTT	CAWSFGATGDTQYF
NA	TRBV28	NA	12	TRBJ2-4	TGTGCCAGCAGTTCCGCCGGTCAGCGCCCGTACTTC	CASSSAGQRPYF
TRBD1	TRBV9	NA	13	TRBJ1-2	TGTGCCAGCAGCGGACAGGGTACCTATGGCTACACCTTC	CASSGQGTYGYTF
NA	TRBV19	NA	14	TRBJ1-5	TGTGCCAGTAGTACCGAACAGGGTCCCCAGCCCCAGCATTTT	CASSTEQGPQPQHF
TRBD1	TRBV19	NA	16	TRBJ2-1	TGTGCCAGTACCCATCGGTCGGGGACAGGGCCAAATGAGCAGTTCTTC	CASTHRSGTGPNEQFF
TRBD1	TRBV18	NA	17	TRBJ2-3	TGTGCCAGCTCATCAATTAATCCGGGACAGGGTGTAGATACGCAGTATTTT	CASSSINPGQGVDTQYF